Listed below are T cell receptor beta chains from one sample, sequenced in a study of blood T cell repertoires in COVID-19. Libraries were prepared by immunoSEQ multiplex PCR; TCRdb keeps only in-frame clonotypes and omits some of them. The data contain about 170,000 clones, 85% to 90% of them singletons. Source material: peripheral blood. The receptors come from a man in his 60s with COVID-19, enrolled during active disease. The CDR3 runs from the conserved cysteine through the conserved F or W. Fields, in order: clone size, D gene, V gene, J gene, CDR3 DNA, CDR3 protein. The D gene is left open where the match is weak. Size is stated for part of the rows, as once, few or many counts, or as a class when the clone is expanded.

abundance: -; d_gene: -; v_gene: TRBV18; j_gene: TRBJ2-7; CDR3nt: TGTGCCAGCTCACTCGGGTCCTACGAGCAGTACTTC; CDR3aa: CASSLGSYEQYF
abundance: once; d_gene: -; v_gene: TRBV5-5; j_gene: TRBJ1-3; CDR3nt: TGTGCCAGCAGCCTCCCAGCTGGGCCGGCTGGAAACACCATATATTTT; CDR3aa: CASSLPAGPAGNTIYF
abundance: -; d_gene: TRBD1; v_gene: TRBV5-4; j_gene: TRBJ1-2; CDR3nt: TGTGCCAGCAGCGCGACAGGGGACTATGGCTACACCTTC; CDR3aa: CASSATGDYGYTF
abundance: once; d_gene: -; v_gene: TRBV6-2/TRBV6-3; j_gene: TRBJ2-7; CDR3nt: TGTGCCAGCAGTTACGGCACAGCCTCCTACGAGCAGTACTTC; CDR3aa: CASSYGTASYEQYF
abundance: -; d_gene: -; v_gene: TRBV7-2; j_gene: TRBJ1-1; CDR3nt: TGTGCCAGCAGCCCCCAGACAGCAATGAACACTGAAGCTTTCTTT; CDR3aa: CASSPQTAMNTEAFF
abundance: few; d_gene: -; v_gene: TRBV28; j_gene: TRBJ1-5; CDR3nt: TGTGCCAGCGAGAGGGACAAAGGGAATGCGCGCAATCAGCCCCAGCATTTT; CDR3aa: CASERDKGNARNQPQHF
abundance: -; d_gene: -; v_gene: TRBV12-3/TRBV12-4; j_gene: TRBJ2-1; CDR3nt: TGTGCCAGCAGTTTAGGGCGGGGCCGGTTCTTC; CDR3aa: CASSLGRGRFF
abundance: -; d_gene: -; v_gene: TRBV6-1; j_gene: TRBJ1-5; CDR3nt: TGTGCCAGCAGTGACCCGGACAGATACAATCAGCCCCAGCATTTT; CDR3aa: CASSDPDRYNQPQHF
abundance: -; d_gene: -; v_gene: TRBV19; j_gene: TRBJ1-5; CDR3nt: TGTGCCAGTAGTAGGGGGGACGCAAGCGACCAGCCCCAGCATTTT; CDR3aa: CASSRGDASDQPQHF
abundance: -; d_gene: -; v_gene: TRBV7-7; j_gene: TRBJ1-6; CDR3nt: TGTGCTAGCAGCTTAGACGTAGGGGCGGATTCACCCCTCCACTTT; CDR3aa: CASSLDVGADSPLHF
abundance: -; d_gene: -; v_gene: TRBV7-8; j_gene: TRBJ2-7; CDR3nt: TGTGCCAGCAGCTCCGACGGGACTGACCACTACGAGCAGTACTTC; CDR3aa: CASSSDGTDHYEQYF
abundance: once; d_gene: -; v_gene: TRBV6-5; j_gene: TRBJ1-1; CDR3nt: TGTGCCAGCAGTTACGGTAGGCAGGTGAACACTGAAGCTTTCTTT; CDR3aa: CASSYGRQVNTEAFF
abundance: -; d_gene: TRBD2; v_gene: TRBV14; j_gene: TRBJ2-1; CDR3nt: TGTGCCAGCAGCCAAGGACTAGCGGGGGCCTATGAAAAGTTCTTC; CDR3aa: CASSQGLAGAYEKFF
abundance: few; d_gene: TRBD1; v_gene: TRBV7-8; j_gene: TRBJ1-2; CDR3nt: TGTGCCAGCAGCTTAAATGTCCCAGGGGGATATGGCTACACCTTC; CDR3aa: CASSLNVPGGYGYTF
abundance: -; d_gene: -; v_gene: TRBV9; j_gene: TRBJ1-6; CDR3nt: TGTGCCAGCAGCGTCGGGGGAGGGTATCTAAATTCACCCCTCCACTTT; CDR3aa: CASSVGGGYLNSPLHF
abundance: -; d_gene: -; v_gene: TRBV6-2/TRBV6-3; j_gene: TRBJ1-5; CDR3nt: TGTGCCAGCAGGCCTACAGGGCCGGCCCAGCCCCAGCATTTT; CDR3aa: CASRPTGPAQPQHF
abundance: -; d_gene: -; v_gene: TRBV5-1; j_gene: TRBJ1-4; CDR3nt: TGCGCCAGCAGCTTGACGGGGGACTACGGCGAAAAACTGTTTTTT; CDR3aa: CASSLTGDYGEKLFF
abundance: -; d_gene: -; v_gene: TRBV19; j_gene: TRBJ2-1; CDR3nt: TGTGCCAGTAGTGGCAGGGACTATGAGCAGTTCTTC; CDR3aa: CASSGRDYEQFF
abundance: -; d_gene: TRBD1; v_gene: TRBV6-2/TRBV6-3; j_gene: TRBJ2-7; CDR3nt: TGTGCCAGCAGTTACGGGGGGACAGGGGGCGGCGAGCAGTACTTC; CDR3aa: CASSYGGTGGGEQYF
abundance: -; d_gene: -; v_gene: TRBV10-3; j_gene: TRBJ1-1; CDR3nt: TGTGCCATCAGTGAGACAATTCAGGGCATGAACACTGAAGCTTTCTTT; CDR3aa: CAISETIQGMNTEAFF
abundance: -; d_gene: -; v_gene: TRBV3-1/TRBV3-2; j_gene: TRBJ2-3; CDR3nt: TGTGCCAGCAGATTAGTCCGCACAGATACGCAGTATTTT; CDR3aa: CASRLVRTDTQYF
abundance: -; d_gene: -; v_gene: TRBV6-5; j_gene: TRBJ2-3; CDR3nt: TGTGCCAGCAGTTACTCGGCCCCTGGAGATACGCAGTATTTT; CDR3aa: CASSYSAPGDTQYF
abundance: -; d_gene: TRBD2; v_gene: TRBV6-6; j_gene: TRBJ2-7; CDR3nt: TGTGCCAGCAGTTACCCTGCGGGAGCTGCCTACGAGCAGTACTTC; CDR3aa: CASSYPAGAAYEQYF
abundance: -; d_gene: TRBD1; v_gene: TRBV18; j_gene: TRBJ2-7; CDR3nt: TGTGCCAGCTCACGTACCGGGCCCGGGACAGGGATCGAGCAGTACTTC; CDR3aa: CASSRTGPGTGIEQYF
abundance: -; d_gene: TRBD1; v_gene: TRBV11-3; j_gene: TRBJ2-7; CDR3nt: TGTGCCAGCAGGTCCCGACAGGGGTACGAGCAGTACTTC; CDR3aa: CASRSRQGYEQYF
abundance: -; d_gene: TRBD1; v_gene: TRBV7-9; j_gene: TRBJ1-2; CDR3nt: TGTGCCAGCAGCGTGGGACAGAATTATGGCTACACCTTC; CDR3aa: CASSVGQNYGYTF
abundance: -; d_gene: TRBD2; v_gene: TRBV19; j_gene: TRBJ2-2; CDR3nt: TGTGCCAGTAGTATAGGGGACGGGAGGATGGACACCGGGGAGCTGTTTTTT; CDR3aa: CASSIGDGRMDTGELFF
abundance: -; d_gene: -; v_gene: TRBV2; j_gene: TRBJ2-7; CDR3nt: TGTGCCAGCAGGACTAACTCCTACGAGCAGTACTTC; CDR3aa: CASRTNSYEQYF
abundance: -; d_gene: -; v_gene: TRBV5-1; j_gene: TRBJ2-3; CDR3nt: TGCGCCAGCAGCGTAGGGCGGTTGGGGCCCGGATCCACAGATACGCAGTATTTT; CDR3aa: CASSVGRLGPGSTDTQYF
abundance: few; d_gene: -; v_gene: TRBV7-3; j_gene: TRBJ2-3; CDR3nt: TGTGCCAGCAGCTTAATAGCGACAGATACGCAGTATTTT; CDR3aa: CASSLIATDTQYF
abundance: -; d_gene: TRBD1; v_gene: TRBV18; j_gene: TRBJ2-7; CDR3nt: TGTGCCAGCTCACCCTGGACAGGAGACTCCTACGAGCAGTACTTC; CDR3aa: CASSPWTGDSYEQYF
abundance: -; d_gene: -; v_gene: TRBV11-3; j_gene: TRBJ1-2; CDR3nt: TGTGCCAGCAGCCGGGAGGAGGTGGGCTATGGCTACACCTTC; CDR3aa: CASSREEVGYGYTF
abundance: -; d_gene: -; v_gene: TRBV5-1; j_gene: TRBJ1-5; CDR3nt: TGCGCCAGCAGCCCCGGACAGAATAGCAATCAGCCCCAGCATTTT; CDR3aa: CASSPGQNSNQPQHF
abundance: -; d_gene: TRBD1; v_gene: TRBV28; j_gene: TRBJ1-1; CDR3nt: TGTGCCAGCACCCCGGACAGGGGTACTGAAGCTTTCTTT; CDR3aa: CASTPDRGTEAFF
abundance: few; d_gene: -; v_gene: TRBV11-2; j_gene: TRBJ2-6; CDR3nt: TGTGCCAGCAGCTTAGAACGCGGGGTTGGGGCCAACGTCCTGACTTTC; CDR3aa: CASSLERGVGANVLTF
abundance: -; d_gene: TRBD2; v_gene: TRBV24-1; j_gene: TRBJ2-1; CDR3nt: TGTGCCACAAGCGGGAGTGTCTACAATGAGCAGTTCTTC; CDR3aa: CATSGSVYNEQFF
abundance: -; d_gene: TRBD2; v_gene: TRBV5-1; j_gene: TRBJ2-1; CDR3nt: TGCGCCAGCAGCGGTGGAGGACTAGCGGGAGTCAATGAGCAGTTCTTC; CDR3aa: CASSGGGLAGVNEQFF
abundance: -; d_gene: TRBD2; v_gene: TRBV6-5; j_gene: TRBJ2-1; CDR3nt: TGTGCCAGCAGTTTTCTAGCGGGGGGGCCCAATGAGCAGTTCTTC; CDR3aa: CASSFLAGGPNEQFF
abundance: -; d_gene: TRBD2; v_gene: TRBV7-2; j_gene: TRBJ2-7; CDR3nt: TGTGCCAGCAGACCACCGACTAGCGGATCCTACGAGCAGTACTTC; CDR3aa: CASRPPTSGSYEQYF
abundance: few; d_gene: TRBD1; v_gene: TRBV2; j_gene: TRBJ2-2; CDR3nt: TGTGCCAGCAGTGGACCCGGGACAGGGGTAGTTGGGGAGCTGTTTTTT; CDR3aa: CASSGPGTGVVGELFF
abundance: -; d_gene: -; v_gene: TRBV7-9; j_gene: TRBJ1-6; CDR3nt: TGTGCCAGCAGGGCGGGACTGCAAAATTCACCCCTCCACTTT; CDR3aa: CASRAGLQNSPLHF
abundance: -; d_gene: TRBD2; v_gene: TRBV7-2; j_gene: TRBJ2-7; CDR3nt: TGTGCCAGCAGGGAATATAGCGGGAGTTCCTACGAGCAGTACTTC; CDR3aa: CASREYSGSSYEQYF
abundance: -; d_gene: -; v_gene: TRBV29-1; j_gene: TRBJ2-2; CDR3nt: TGCAGCGGGGAGAGAGACACCGGGGAGCTGTTTTTT; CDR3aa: CSGERDTGELFF
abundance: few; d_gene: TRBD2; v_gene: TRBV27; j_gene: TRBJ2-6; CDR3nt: TGTGCCAGCAGTTTTCGGGGGGCTGGGGCCAACGTCCTGACTTTC; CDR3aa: CASSFRGAGANVLTF
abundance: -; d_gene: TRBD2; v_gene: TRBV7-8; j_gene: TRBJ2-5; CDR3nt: TGTGCCAGCAGCCCCGCTAGCGGGTCGCAAGAGACCCAGTACTTC; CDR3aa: CASSPASGSQETQYF
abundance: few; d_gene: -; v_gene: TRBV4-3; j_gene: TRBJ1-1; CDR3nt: TGCGCCAGCAGCGACACCCTAATAATGAACACTGAAGCTTTCTTT; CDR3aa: CASSDTLIMNTEAFF
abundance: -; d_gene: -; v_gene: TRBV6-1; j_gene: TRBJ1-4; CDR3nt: TGTGCCAGCAGTGAGGGGCAGGGGCTTACCGCAACTAATGAAAAACTGTTTTTT; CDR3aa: CASSEGQGLTATNEKLFF
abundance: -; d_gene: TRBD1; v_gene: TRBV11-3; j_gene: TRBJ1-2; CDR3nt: TGTGCCAGCAGCTCACCGGGACAGGGGCCAAAAGCCTATGGCTACACCTTC; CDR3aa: CASSSPGQGPKAYGYTF
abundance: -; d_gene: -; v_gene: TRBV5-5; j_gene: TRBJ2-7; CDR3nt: TGTGCCAGCAGCTTGGCGCCCCAGGACACCTACGAGCAGTACTTC; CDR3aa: CASSLAPQDTYEQYF
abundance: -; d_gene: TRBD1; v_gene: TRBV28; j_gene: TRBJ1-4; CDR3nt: TGTGCCAGCTCGTCCGGGACAGAACGTAAAAAACTGTTTTTT; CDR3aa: CASSSGTERKKLFF
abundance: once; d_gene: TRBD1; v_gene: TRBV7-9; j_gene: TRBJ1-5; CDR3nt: TGTGCCAGCAGCTCAACAGGGGGCAGCAATCAGCCCCAGCATTTT; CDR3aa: CASSSTGGSNQPQHF
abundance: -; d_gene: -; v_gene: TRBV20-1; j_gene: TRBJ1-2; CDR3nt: TGCAGTGCTAGTTCTGGGCCTAACTATGGCTACACCTTC; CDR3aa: CSASSGPNYGYTF
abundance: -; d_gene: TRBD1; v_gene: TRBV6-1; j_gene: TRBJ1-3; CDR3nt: TGTGCCAGCAGTCTTGATCGCGACAGGGCCGCCATATATTTT; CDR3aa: CASSLDRDRAAIYF
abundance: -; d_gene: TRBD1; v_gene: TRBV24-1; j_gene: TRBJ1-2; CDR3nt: TGTGCCACCAGTGACCCTGGACAGGGGAGGGGTGGCTACACCTTC; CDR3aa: CATSDPGQGRGGYTF
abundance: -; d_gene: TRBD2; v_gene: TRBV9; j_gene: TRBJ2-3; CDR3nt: TGTGCCAGCAGCAGGCGGCGGGGAGGGGCCACAGATACGCAGTATTTT; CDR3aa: CASSRRRGGATDTQYF
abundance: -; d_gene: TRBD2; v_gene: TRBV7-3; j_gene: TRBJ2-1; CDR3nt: TGTGCCAGCAGCCCAGGTGCGGGGGGGAAAAACAATGAGCAGTTCTTC; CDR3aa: CASSPGAGGKNNEQFF
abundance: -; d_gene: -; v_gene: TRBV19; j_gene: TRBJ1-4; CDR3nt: TGTGCCAGTAGTACCAGACGGAGTACCGAAAAACTGTTTTTT; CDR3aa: CASSTRRSTEKLFF
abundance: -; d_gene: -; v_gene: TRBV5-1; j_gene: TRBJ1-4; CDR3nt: TGCGCCAGCAGCAGGGGAGGGGACAATGAAAAACTGTTTTTT; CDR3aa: CASSRGGDNEKLFF
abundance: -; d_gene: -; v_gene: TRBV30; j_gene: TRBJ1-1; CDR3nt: TGTGCCTGGAGTAGTTCAGGGGTTACTGAAGCTTTCTTT; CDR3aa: CAWSSSGVTEAFF